A selection of T cell receptor beta chains follows, all from one sample in a study of cytomegalovirus exposure and HLA in healthy donors. This table comes from immunoSEQ multiplex PCR, and its TCRdb copy is limited to in-frame clones, with some not included. Of under 200,000 clones in the sample, roughly 80% were seen once. Sequences were obtained from PBMCs. The receptor set was obtained from a man aged 45-60 years in good health and CMV-seropositive. Both conserved end residues are part of each CDR3. Fields, in order: clone size, V gene, J gene, CDR3 length, D gene, CDR3 protein. The D gene is left open where the match is weak. Rows give clone size only sometimes, using once, few, many, or a class for an expanded clone.

size: NA
V: TRBV5-5
J: TRBJ2-1
length: 12
D: NA
CDR3: CASSFEGYEQFF

size: NA
V: TRBV5-4
J: TRBJ2-7
length: 15
D: TRBD2
CDR3: CASSTGLAAPYEQYF

size: once
V: TRBV19
J: TRBJ2-3
length: 14
D: TRBD1
CDR3: CASKDRGRVDTQYF

size: NA
V: TRBV19
J: TRBJ2-7
length: 15
D: NA
CDR3: CASSLQRFSSYEQYF

size: NA
V: TRBV2
J: TRBJ2-2
length: 13
D: TRBD1
CDR3: CASRDRDTGELFF

size: NA
V: TRBV6-5
J: TRBJ2-1
length: 15
D: TRBD1
CDR3: CASSRGQGGYNEQFF

size: once
V: TRBV7-3
J: TRBJ1-1
length: 14
D: TRBD1
CDR3: CASRRRTGRAEAFF

size: NA
V: TRBV13
J: TRBJ2-6
length: 21
D: TRBD1
CDR3: CASSLWVSDRGSDSGANVLTF

size: NA
V: TRBV29-1
J: TRBJ1-3
length: 14
D: NA
CDR3: CSGSGGSSGNTIYF

size: NA
V: TRBV2
J: TRBJ1-1
length: 13
D: NA
CDR3: CASSSGENTEAFF

size: few
V: TRBV7-2
J: TRBJ2-7
length: 15
D: TRBD1
CDR3: CASSLATGGANEQYF

size: NA
V: TRBV19
J: TRBJ2-7
length: 15
D: TRBD1
CDR3: CASTETGDRRGEQYF

size: NA
V: TRBV11-2
J: TRBJ2-3
length: 14
D: NA
CDR3: CASSLVRDTDTQYF

size: NA
V: TRBV5-5
J: TRBJ1-1
length: 16
D: TRBD1
CDR3: CASSPMTGVMNTEAFF

size: NA
V: TRBV9
J: TRBJ2-1
length: 16
D: TRBD2
CDR3: CASSVARVAGDNEQFF

size: NA
V: TRBV5-1
J: TRBJ2-1
length: 15
D: TRBD1
CDR3: CASSFGDRAYNEQFF

size: NA
V: TRBV11-2
J: TRBJ2-7
length: 12
D: NA
CDR3: CASSLTPYEQYF

size: once
V: TRBV7-2
J: TRBJ2-5
length: 14
D: NA
CDR3: CASSPLGGQETQYF

size: NA
V: TRBV2
J: TRBJ1-1
length: 13
D: TRBD1
CDR3: CASRSQGDTEAFF

size: NA
V: TRBV2
J: TRBJ1-4
length: 20
D: TRBD1
CDR3: CASSDPSPADRDGYNEKLFF

size: NA
V: TRBV9
J: TRBJ2-3
length: 16
D: TRBD2
CDR3: CASSTQPSGITDTQYF

size: few
V: TRBV7-9
J: TRBJ1-3
length: 15
D: TRBD1
CDR3: CASSLEGTAGNTIYF

size: NA
V: TRBV5-1
J: TRBJ2-1
length: 15
D: TRBD2
CDR3: CASSSGTSGGGEQFF

size: NA
V: TRBV7-2
J: TRBJ2-3
length: 19
D: TRBD2
CDR3: CASSSGLAGPGRGTDTQYF

size: NA
V: TRBV7-9
J: TRBJ2-7
length: 14
D: NA
CDR3: CASSKQGNSYEQYF

size: once
V: TRBV10-3
J: TRBJ1-6
length: 14
D: NA
CDR3: CATSPNLLLSPLHF

size: NA
V: TRBV7-9
J: TRBJ2-7
length: 13
D: NA
CDR3: CAFQGQGAYEQYF

size: NA
V: TRBV5-6
J: TRBJ1-6
length: 16
D: NA
CDR3: CASSPHPGISNSPLHF

size: NA
V: TRBV11-3
J: TRBJ2-3
length: 13
D: NA
CDR3: CASSFEGADTQYF

size: few
V: TRBV11-2
J: TRBJ1-2
length: 17
D: TRBD1
CDR3: CASSPRPPGQGVDGYTF

size: NA
V: TRBV11-2
J: TRBJ2-5
length: 17
D: TRBD1
CDR3: CASSKQGTQNGQETQYF

size: NA
V: TRBV15
J: TRBJ1-4
length: 15
D: NA
CDR3: CATSRGWGEIEKLFF

size: NA
V: TRBV5-4
J: TRBJ2-2
length: 15
D: TRBD2
CDR3: CASSLERGAGGELFF

size: NA
V: TRBV19
J: TRBJ2-7
length: 14
D: NA
CDR3: CASIHAPPGYEQYF

size: NA
V: TRBV4-2
J: TRBJ1-1
length: 15
D: NA
CDR3: CASSLSYILRTEAFF

size: NA
V: TRBV5-5
J: TRBJ2-5
length: 15
D: TRBD1
CDR3: CASSLASRGWETQYF

size: NA
V: TRBV25-1
J: TRBJ1-2
length: 14
D: NA
CDR3: CASSEFGEVKGYTF